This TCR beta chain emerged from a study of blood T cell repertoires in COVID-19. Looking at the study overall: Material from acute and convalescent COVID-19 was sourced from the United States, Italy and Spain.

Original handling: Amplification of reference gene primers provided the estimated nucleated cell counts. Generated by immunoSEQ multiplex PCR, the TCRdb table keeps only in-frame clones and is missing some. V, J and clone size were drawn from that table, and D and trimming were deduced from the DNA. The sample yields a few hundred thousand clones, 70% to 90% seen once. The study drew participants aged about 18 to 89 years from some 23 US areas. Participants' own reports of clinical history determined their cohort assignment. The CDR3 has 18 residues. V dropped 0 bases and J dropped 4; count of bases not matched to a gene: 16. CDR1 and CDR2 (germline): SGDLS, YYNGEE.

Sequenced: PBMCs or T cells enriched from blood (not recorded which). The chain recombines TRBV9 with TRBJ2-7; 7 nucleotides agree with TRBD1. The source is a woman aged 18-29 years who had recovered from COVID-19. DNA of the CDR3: TGTGCCAGCAGCGTAGCACCGACAGGGTTGAAACCGGGGTACGAGCAGTACTTC. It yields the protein CASSVAPTGLKPGYEQYF.